This T cell receptor beta chain was found in a study of blood T cell repertoires in COVID-19. Study information: Specimens from acute and convalescent COVID-19 originated in the United States, Italy and Spain. T cells, B-cell-depleted T cells, or PBMCs supplied cDNA or gDNA.

Original processing methods: Counts of nucleated cells, estimated from reference gene primer amplification, were obtained. TCRdb's copy holds only in-frame clones and misses some; the assay was immunoSEQ multiplex PCR. That table furnishes V, J and clone size, whereas the DNA furnished D and trimming. This sample has about 390,000 clones, with approximately 89% found just once. J lost 0 bases, V lost 5 bases, and 7 bases had no gene match. There are 16 residues in the CDR3. Germline assignment: CDR1 SGHTA and CDR2 FQGTGA. Enrolment of Seattle patients took place during active infection, and they were followed longitudinally.

The TCR was taken from a woman in her sixties or seventies with COVID-19, enrolled during active disease. Material: peripheral blood. This chain links TRBV7-3 with TRBJ2-3; 8 bases fit TRBD1. The CDR3, as DNA: TGTGCCAGCAGCCCAGGGGGCAGTCTCAGCACAGATACGCAGTATTTT. It is translated as CASSPGGSLSTDTQYF.